A selection of T cell receptor beta chains follows, all from one sample in a study of blood T cell repertoires in COVID-19. Profiled with immunoSEQ multiplex PCR; TCRdb holds only in-frame clones, not every one. The sample records 270,000 or so clones, approximately 89% being singletons. Sample: peripheral blood. These receptors all stem from a woman aged 30 to 39 with COVID-19, enrolled during active disease. Each CDR3 is given with its conserved first and last residue. D genes are given only for firm matches. Not every row has a clone size; where given, it reads once, few, many or a size class.

>13|TRBV25-1|-|-|TRBJ1-2
TGTGCCAGCAGTGAAACAGGGATATATGGCTACACCTTC
CASSETGIYGYTF
>16|TRBV27|-|TRBD1|TRBJ2-2
TGTGCCAGCAAATGGGTTGAGGGGGCGGACACCGGGGAGCTGTTTTTT
CASKWVEGADTGELFF
>14|TRBV2|-|TRBD1|TRBJ1-2
TGTGCCAGCAGCACATTAGGGACAGGGTATGGCTACACCTTC
CASSTLGTGYGYTF
>14|TRBV27|once|TRBD2|TRBJ2-1
TGTGCCAGCAGTTTTCAAATTAGCGGGTCGGAGCAGTTCTTC
CASSFQISGSEQFF
>11|TRBV20-1|-|TRBD2|TRBJ2-3
TGCAGTGCATTACCCCAGCGGGGCCAGTATTTT
CSALPQRGQYF
>14|TRBV5-4|few|-|TRBJ2-4
TGTGCCAGCAGCTCCGGGGGTGAGAAAAACATTCAGTACTTC
CASSSGGEKNIQYF
>13|TRBV19|once|-|TRBJ1-1
TGTGCCAGTAGTATGGTGGGGGGCACTGAAGCTTTCTTT
CASSMVGGTEAFF
>15|TRBV7-8|-|-|TRBJ2-1
TGTGCCAGCAGCTTAGTGGTCGGAGCGGACAATGAGCAGTTCTTC
CASSLVVGADNEQFF
>13|TRBV25-1|-|TRBD2|TRBJ2-2
TGTGCCAGCAGTGCAGGGAGGGCCGGGGAGCTGTTTTTT
CASSAGRAGELFF
>13|TRBV5-1|once|-|TRBJ1-1
TGCGCCAGCAGCTTGGCCGAGGGTAGTGAAGCTTTCTTT
CASSLAEGSEAFF
>15|TRBV28|-|-|TRBJ1-1
TGTGCCAGCAGTTCCCCCAGGGGAAAACGGGCTGAAGCTTTCTTT
CASSSPRGKRAEAFF
>15|TRBV5-1|-|TRBD1|TRBJ1-1
TGCGCCAGCAGCAACGAACCCACAGGGGACACTGAAGCTTTCTTT
CASSNEPTGDTEAFF
>13|TRBV11-2|-|-|TRBJ2-7
TGTGCCAGCAGCTTAGGTCCAACCTACGAGCAGTACTTC
CASSLGPTYEQYF
>15|TRBV6-5|few|-|TRBJ2-1
TGTGCCAGCAGCACTGACAGGACTGCCTACAATGAGCAGTTCTTC
CASSTDRTAYNEQFF
>13|TRBV30|-|-|TRBJ2-5
TGTGCCTGGAGTGTAGGGGTGACTGGGCCCCAGTACTTC
CAWSVGVTGPQYF
>15|TRBV6-5|-|TRBD2|TRBJ2-3
TGTGCCAGCAGGCGAACTAGCGGGGGGTCACATACGCAGTATTTT
CASRRTSGGSHTQYF
>13|TRBV2|-|-|TRBJ1-1
TGTGCCAGCAGTGAAGGTGTAGAAACTGAAGCTTTCTTT
CASSEGVETEAFF
>16|TRBV3-1/TRBV3-2|-|TRBD1|TRBJ1-2
TGTGCCAGCAGCCCAGCCGGGACAGGGGCTAACTATGGCTACACCTTC
CASSPAGTGANYGYTF
>15|TRBV11-2|-|-|TRBJ2-5
TGTGCCAGCAGCTTAGTCTTAGGGGTGGGGGAGACCCAGTACTTC
CASSLVLGVGETQYF
>19|TRBV4-1|-|TRBD2|TRBJ2-1
TGCGCCAGCAGCCAAGAAAACCTAGCGGGGGCCAGCTCCTACAATGAGCAGTTCTTC
CASSQENLAGASSYNEQFF
>12|TRBV27|-|-|TRBJ2-7
TGTGCCAGCAGTCCTTCGGGCTACGAGCAGTACTTC
CASSPSGYEQYF
>13|TRBV3-1/TRBV3-2|once|TRBD1|TRBJ1-2
TGTGCCAGCTTAGGACAGGGGTTGGAGGGCTACACCTTC
CASLGQGLEGYTF
>14|TRBV14|-|-|TRBJ2-3
TGTGCCAGCAGCCGGCGTTCAGGGGCAGATACGCAGTATTTT
CASSRRSGADTQYF
>14|TRBV5-4|once|-|TRBJ1-1
TGTGCCAGCAGCCCGATAGAGACGGGAACTGAAGCTTTCTTT
CASSPIETGTEAFF
>18|TRBV15|-|-|TRBJ2-3
TGTGCCACCAGCAGGTTCCGTACAGGGTCGTGGAGCACAGATACGCAGTATTTT
CATSRFRTGSWSTDTQYF
>14|TRBV29-1|-|TRBD1|TRBJ1-1
TGCAGCGTTGGGTTCAGGGGGCTGGGCACTGAAGCTTTCTTT
CSVGFRGLGTEAFF
>15|TRBV11-1|-|-|TRBJ1-6
TGTGCCAGCAGCTTAGAACGGTTTTATAATTCACCCCTCCACTTT
CASSLERFYNSPLHF
>16|TRBV19|-|TRBD2|TRBJ2-5
TGTGCCAGTATGGATTCGGGGGGTTTGGGTGGCCGGACCCAGTACTTC
CASMDSGGLGGRTQYF
>15|TRBV6-2/TRBV6-3|-|TRBD1|TRBJ2-7
TGTGCCAGCAGCCCGTGGGGACAGGCCCCCTACGAGCAGTACTTC
CASSPWGQAPYEQYF
>15|TRBV5-1|-|-|TRBJ1-6
TGCGCCAGCAGCTTGGAGCCAGGGCGACATTCACCCCTCCACTTT
CASSLEPGRHSPLHF
>17|TRBV7-9|once|TRBD2|TRBJ2-1
TGTGCCAGCAGCAAAGAAATAGCGGGGGGGCCGACTTATGAGCAGTTCTTC
CASSKEIAGGPTYEQFF
>14|TRBV11-2|-|-|TRBJ2-1
TGTGCCAGCAGCGCAAGCAACCTAGCCTATGAGCAGTTCTTC
CASSASNLAYEQFF
>13|TRBV10-3|-|-|TRBJ2-3
TGTGCCATCAGTGATTTCGAGGGAGATACGCAGTATTTT
CAISDFEGDTQYF